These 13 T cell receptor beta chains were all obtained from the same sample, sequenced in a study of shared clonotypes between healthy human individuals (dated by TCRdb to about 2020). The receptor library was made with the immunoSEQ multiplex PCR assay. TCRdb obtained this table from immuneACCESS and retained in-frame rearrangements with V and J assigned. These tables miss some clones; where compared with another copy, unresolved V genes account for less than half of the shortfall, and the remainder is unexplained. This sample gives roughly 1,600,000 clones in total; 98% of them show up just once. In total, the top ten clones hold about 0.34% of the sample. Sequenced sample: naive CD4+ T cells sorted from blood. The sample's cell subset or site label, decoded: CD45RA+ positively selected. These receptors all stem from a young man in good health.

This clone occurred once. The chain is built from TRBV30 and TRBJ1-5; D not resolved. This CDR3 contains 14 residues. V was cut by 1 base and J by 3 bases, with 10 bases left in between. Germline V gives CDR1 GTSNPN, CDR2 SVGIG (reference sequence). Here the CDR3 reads CAWSEGLHNQPQHF. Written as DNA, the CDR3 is TGTGCCTGGAGTGAAGGTCTTCACAATCAGCCCCAGCATTTT.

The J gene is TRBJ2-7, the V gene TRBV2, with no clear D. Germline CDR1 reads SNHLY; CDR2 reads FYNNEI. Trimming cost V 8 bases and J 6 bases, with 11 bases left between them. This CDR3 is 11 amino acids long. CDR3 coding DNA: TGTGCCAGCCGCGCCGATAGCGAGCAGTACTTC. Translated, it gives CASRADSEQYF.

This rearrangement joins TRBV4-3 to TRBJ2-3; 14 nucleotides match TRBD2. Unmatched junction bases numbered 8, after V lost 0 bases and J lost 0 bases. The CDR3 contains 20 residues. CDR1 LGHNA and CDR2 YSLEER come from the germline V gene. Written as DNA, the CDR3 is TGCGCCAGCAGCCAAGACGTGGGACTAGCGGGAGCTATAAGCACAGATACGCAGTATTTT. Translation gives CASSQDVGLAGAISTDTQYF.

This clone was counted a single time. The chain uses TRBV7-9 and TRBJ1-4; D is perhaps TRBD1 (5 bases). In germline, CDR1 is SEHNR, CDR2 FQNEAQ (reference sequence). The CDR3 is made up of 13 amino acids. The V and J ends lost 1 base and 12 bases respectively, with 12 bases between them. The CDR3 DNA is TGTGCCAGCAGCTTAGGCAGGGCTATCGAACTGTTTTTT. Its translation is CASSLGRAIELFF.

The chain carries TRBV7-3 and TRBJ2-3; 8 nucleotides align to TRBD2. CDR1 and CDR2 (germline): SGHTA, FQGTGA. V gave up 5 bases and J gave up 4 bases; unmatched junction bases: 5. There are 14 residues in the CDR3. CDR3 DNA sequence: TGTGCCAGCAGCCCGGGACTAGGGGCAGATACGCAGTATTTT. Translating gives CASSPGLGADTQYF.

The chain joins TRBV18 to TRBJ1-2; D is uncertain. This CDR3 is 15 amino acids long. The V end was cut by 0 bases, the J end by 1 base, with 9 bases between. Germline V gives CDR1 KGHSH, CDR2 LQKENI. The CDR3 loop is CASSPPPANNYGYTF. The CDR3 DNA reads TGTGCCAGCTCACCACCGCCAGCAAATAACTATGGCTACACCTTC.

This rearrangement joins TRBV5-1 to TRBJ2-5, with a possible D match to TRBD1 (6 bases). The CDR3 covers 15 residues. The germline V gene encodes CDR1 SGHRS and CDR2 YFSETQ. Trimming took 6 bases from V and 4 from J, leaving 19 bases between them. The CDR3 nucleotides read TGCGCCAGCATGCGGGCAGGGGCCTCAGGAGAGACCCAGTACTTC. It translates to CASMRAGASGETQYF.

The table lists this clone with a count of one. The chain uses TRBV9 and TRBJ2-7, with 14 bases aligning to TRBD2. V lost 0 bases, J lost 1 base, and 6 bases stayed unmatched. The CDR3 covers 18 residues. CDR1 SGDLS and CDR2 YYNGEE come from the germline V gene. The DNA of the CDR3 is TGTGCCAGCAGCGTAGGCCTCGGGACTAGCGGGAGTTCCTACGAGCAGTACTTC. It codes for CASSVGLGTSGSSYEQYF. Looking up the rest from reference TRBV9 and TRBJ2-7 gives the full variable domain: DSGVTQTPKHLITATGQRVTLRCSPRSGDLSVYWYQQSLDQGLQFLIQYYNGEERAKGNILERFSAQQFPDLHSELNLSSLELGDSALYFCASSVGLGTSGSSYEQYFGPGTRLTVT.

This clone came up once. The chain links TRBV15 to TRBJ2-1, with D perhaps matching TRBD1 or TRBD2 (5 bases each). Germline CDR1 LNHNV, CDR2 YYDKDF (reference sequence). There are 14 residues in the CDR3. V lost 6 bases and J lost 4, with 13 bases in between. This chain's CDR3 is CATRPGPPYNEQFF. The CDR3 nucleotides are TGTGCCACCAGACCGGGACCTCCTTACAATGAGCAGTTCTTC. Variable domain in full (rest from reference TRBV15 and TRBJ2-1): DAMVIQNPRYQVTQFGKPVTLSCSQTLNHNVMYWYQQKSSQAPKLLFHYYDKDFNNEADTPDNFQSRRPNTSFCFLDIRSPGLGDTAMYLCATRPGPPYNEQFFGPGTRLTVL.

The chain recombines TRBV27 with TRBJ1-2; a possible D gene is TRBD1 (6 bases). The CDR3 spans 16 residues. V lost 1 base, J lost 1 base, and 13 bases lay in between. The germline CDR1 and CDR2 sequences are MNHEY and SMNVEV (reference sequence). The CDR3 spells CASSLLGAPDNYGYTF. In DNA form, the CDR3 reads TGTGCCAGCAGTTTATTGGGGGCCCCCGATAACTATGGCTACACCTTC.

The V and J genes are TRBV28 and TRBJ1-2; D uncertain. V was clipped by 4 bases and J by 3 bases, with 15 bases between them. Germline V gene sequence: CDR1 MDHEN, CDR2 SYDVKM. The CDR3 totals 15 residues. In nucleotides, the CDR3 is TGTGCCAGCAGTTCGGCCCTACCCAAAGACTATGGCTACACCTTC. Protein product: CASSSALPKDYGYTF.

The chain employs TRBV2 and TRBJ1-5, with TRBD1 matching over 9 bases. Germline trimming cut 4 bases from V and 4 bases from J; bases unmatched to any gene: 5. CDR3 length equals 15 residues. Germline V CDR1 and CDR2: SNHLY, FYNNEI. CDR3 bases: TGTGCCAGCAGTGGGCGGACAGGGGTTAATCAGCCCCAGCATTTT. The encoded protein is CASSGRTGVNQPQHF.

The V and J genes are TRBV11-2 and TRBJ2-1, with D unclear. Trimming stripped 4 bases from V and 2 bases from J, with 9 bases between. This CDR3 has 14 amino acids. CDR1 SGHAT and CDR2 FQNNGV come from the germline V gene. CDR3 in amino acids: CASSWSFTYNEQFF. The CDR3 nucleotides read TGTGCCAGCAGCTGGTCGTTCACCTACAATGAGCAGTTCTTC.